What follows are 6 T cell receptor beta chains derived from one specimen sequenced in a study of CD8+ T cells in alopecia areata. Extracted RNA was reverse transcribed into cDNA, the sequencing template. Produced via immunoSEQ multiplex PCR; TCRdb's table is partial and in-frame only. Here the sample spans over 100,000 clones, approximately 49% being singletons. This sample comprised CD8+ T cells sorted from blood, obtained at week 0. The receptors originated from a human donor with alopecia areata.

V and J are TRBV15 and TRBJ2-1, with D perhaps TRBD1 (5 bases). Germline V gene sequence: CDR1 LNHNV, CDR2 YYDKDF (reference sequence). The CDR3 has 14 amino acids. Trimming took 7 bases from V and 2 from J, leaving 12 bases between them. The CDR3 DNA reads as TGTGCCACCATGAAGACAGAAACCTACAATGAGCAGTTCTTC. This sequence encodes CATMKTETYNEQFF.

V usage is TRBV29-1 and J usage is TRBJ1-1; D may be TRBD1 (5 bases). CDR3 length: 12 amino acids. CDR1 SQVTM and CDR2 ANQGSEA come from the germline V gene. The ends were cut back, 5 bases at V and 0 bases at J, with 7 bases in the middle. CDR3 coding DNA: TGCAGCGTTCTGGGACTGAACACTGAAGCTTTCTTT. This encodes CSVLGLNTEAFF.

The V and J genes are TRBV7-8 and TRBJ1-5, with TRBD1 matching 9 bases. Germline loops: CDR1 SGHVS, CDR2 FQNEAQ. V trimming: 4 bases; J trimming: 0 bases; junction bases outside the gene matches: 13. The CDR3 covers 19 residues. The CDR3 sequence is CASSSTGGLDIYSNQPQHF. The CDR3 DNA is TGTGCCAGCAGCTCCACAGGGGGCCTCGATATATATAGCAATCAGCCCCAGCATTTT.

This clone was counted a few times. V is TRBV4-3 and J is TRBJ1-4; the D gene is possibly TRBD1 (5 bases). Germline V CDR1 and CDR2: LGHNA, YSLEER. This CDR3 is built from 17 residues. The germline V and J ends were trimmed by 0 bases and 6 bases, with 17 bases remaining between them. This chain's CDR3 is CASSQDRGGGSDEKLFF. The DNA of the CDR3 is TGCGCCAGCAGCCAAGATCGCGGGGGAGGGAGCGATGAAAAACTGTTTTTT.

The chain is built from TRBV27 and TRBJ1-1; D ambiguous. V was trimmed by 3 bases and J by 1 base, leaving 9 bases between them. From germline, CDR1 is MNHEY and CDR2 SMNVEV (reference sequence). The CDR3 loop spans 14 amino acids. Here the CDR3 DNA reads TGTGCCAGCAGTTTCCTAGACGGGAACACTGAAGCTTTCTTT. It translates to CASSFLDGNTEAFF.

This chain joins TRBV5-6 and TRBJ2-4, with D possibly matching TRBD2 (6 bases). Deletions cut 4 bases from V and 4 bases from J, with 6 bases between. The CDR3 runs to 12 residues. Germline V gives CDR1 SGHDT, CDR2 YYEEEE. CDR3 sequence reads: CASSGGKNIQYF. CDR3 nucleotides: TGTGCCAGCAGCGGAGGGAAAAACATTCAGTACTTC.